This T cell receptor beta chain emerged from a study of blood T cell repertoires in COVID-19. Whole-study context: The cDNA or gDNA used as material had been derived from T cells, B-cell-depleted T cells, or PBMCs.

The J segment lost 7 bases and the V segment lost 4 bases, leaving 6 bases of the junction unmatched. The CDR3 sequence is 14 residues long. CDR1 is MNHEY, CDR2 SVGEGT, per germline. Assay: immunoSEQ multiplex PCR; the TCRdb copy retains only in-frame clones and omits some. In the table there are hundreds of thousands of clones, about 86% of which are singletons. During active infection, Seattle patients enrolled and were then monitored through disease. This rearrangement joins TRBV6-2 or TRBV6-3 to TRBJ2-2; 7 bases match TRBD1. The specimen was peripheral blood. This receptor was identified in a woman aged 55-69 years with COVID-19, enrolled during active disease. The CDR3 is CASSSGQAHGELFF. The CDR3 nucleotides read TGTGCCAGCAGTTCTGGACAGGCGCACGGGGAGCTGTTTTTT.